This is a list of T cell receptor beta chains from one sample in a study of shared clonotypes between healthy human individuals. Sequenced by immunoSEQ multiplex PCR; TCRdb stores in-frame clones only, minus some. The sample has 600,000 to 700,000 clones; about 80% are singletons. What was sequenced was memory CD4+ T cells sorted from blood. All receptors derive from a woman aged 30 to 39 in good health. Each CDR3 is given with its conserved first and last residue. Each record gives: V gene, J gene, D gene, CDR3 DNA, CDR3 protein. A D gene is named only where the DNA matches it firmly.

TRBV18	TRBJ1-5	.	TGTGCCAGCTCACCGAGCGGCCAGGCTCTGATCCAGCCCCAGCATTTT	CASSPSGQALIQPQHF
TRBV15	TRBJ2-2	.	TGTGCCACCAGCAGGAAAAGAAAGGACACCGGGGAGCTGTTTTTT	CATSRKRKDTGELFF
TRBV19	TRBJ2-6	.	TGTGCCAGTAGCACTAACTCTGGGGCCAACGTCCTGACTTTC	CASSTNSGANVLTF
TRBV10-3	TRBJ1-4	.	TGTGCCATCAGTACAGGTAATTGTAAGGAAAAACTGTTTTTT	CAISTGNCKEKLFF
TRBV11-2	TRBJ2-3	.	TGTGCCAGCAGCTTAGGTCAGGGACCTAGCACAGATACGCAGTATTTT	CASSLGQGPSTDTQYF
TRBV2	TRBJ1-1	.	TGTGCCAGCAGTGATGCGGGCGCGATCTCCCAAGCTTTCTTT	CASSDAGAISQAFF
TRBV13	TRBJ2-7	.	TGTGCCAGCAGTCGCCAAGGGGCTTACGGTGACGAGCAGTACTTC	CASSRQGAYGDEQYF
TRBV5-6	TRBJ2-7	.	TGTGCCAGCAGAAAGGGGGGCAGATACGAGCAGTACTTC	CASRKGGRYEQYF
TRBV5-6	TRBJ2-5	.	TGTGCCAGCACCCGGAATAGGGCACTAGCTTACGGGACCCAGTACTTC	CASTRNRALAYGTQYF
TRBV30	TRBJ2-1	.	TGTGCCTGGACGGGATCTATTTCCTCTTACAATGAGCAGTTCTTC	CAWTGSISSYNEQFF
TRBV15	TRBJ1-2	.	TGTGCCACCAGCCGGGGCTTCGGGGAGGGTGGCTACACCTTC	CATSRGFGEGGYTF
TRBV5-1	TRBJ2-1	TRBD1	TGCGCCAGCAGATTCCTCGGACAGGGTGTAGATGAGCAGTTCTTC	CASRFLGQGVDEQFF
TRBV21-1	TRBJ2-1	.	TGTGCCAGCAGCAAAGCCCGGGACTTACTGGGGAATGAGCAGTTCTTC	CASSKARDLLGNEQFF
TRBV10-3	TRBJ2-1	.	TGTGCCATCAGTGAGTCTGGGGAGCAGTTCTTC	CAISESGEQFF
TRBV6-1	TRBJ1-2	.	TGTGCCAGCAGCAGGGCAAGCTATGGCTACACCTTC	CASSRASYGYTF
TRBV27	TRBJ2-3	.	TGTGCCAGCAGTACCACCGGACGACTGGGGTATTTT	CASSTTGRLGYF
TRBV25-1	TRBJ2-1	.	TGTGCCAGCAGTGGGGTAGGTACCTACAATGAGCAGTTCTTC	CASSGVGTYNEQFF
TRBV28	TRBJ1-3	.	TGTGCCAGCAGGACTCCCACTCCCGGAAACACCATATATTTT	CASRTPTPGNTIYF
TRBV19	TRBJ1-1	.	TGTGCCAGTAGTATCAATGTTTTAGGAGCTTTCTTT	CASSINVLGAFF
TRBV2	TRBJ1-1	.	TGTGCCAGCAGCCTCGGAGGGGGGAACACTGAAGCTTTCTTT	CASSLGGGNTEAFF
TRBV30	TRBJ2-1	TRBD1	TGTGCCTGGAGGAGAGGGACAGACTACAATGAGCAGTTCTTC	CAWRRGTDYNEQFF
TRBV19	TRBJ2-3	.	TGTGCCAGTAGTATACAGTCTAGCACAGATACGCAGTATTTT	CASSIQSSTDTQYF